The 10 T cell receptor beta chains below come from one sample, sequenced in a study of response to subunit inactivated influenza vaccine. TCRdb independently ran MiXCR on the RT-PCR reads; one entry per CDR3 protein. The profile shows fewer than 750,000 distinct CDR3 sequences, less than 15% of them singletons. Sample: PBMCs from blood, taken approximately 12 days after vaccination. Receptors originate from a man aged 50-60 years who received an inactivated influenza vaccine.

This chain uses TRBV7-9 with TRBJ2-7; no definite D call. V gave up 0 bases and J gave up 7 bases, with 10 bases separating them. This CDR3 is built from 13 residues. Germline CDR1 reads SEHNR; CDR2 reads FQNEAQ (reference sequence). This chain's CDR3 is CASSLAAVGEQYF. The CDR3 region has the DNA TGTGCCAGCAGCTTAGCGGCGGTGGGGGAGCAGTACTTC.

This clonotype was picked up a small number of times. The J gene is TRBJ2-2, the V gene TRBV24-1; 9 bases agree with TRBD1. Germline CDR1 KGHDR, CDR2 SFDVKD. The CDR3 contains 15 residues. With V trimmed by 10 bases and J by 1 base, 6 bases remained unmatched. CDR3 residues: CATSDRGVNTGELFF. For the CDR3, the DNA is TGTGCCACTTCGGACAGGGGCGTGAACACCGGGGAGCTGTTTTTT.

The rearrangement links TRBV5-1 to TRBJ2-7; the match to TRBD1 covers 11 bases. Trimming removed 4 bases from V and 7 bases from J; junction bases left unmatched: 7. This CDR3 is built from 14 residues. Germline V gene lookup returns CDR1 SGHRS and CDR2 YFSETQ. CDR3 bases: TGCGCCAGCAGCCCCGGGACAGGGGGTAAGGAGCAGTACTTC. This sequence encodes CASSPGTGGKEQYF.

This clonotype was picked up many times. The chain employs TRBV6-2 or TRBV6-3 and TRBJ2-7; D perhaps matches TRBD1 (5 bases). The germline V gene has CDR1 MNHEY and CDR2 SVGEGT. This CDR3 spans 13 amino acids. V dropped 3 bases and J dropped 5 bases, with 11 bases sitting between them. This chain's CDR3 is CASSYSGFDEQYF. The CDR3 nucleotides read TGTGCCAGCAGTTATTCAGGGTTCGACGAGCAGTACTTC.

V and J are TRBV7-9 and TRBJ2-5; maybe TRBD2 (6 bases). This CDR3 region has 15 residues. Trimming removed 5 bases from V and 4 bases from J, with 17 bases in between. From germline, CDR1 is SEHNR and CDR2 FQNEAQ (reference sequence). The DNA for the CDR3 is TGTGCCAGCAGCCGTTACGGGACTCGGGGAGAGACCCAGTACTTC. Encoded protein: CASSRYGTRGETQYF.

This chain uses TRBV20-1 with TRBJ2-5, with 9 bases matching TRBD1. Germline CDR1 reads DFQATT; CDR2 reads SNEGSKA (reference sequence). V dropped 0 bases and J dropped 5; count of bases not matched to a gene: 4. The CDR3 runs 14 residues. CDR3 sequence (DNA): TGCAGTGCTAGAGAGGGGACAGGGAGGGAGACCCAGTACTTC. Amino acid sequence: CSAREGTGRETQYF.

The V gene is TRBV28, the J gene TRBJ1-2, with D uncertain. CDR1 and CDR2 (germline): MDHEN, SYDVKM. Trimming removed 3 bases at V and 2 bases at J, with 19 bases between. CDR3 length: 17 residues. The CDR3 nucleotides are TGTGCCAGCAGTTTCGAGGGCAGAACCCCACTAAACTATGGCTACACCTTC. This sequence encodes CASSFEGRTPLNYGYTF.

This clonotype was recorded at least ten times. The J gene is TRBJ2-6, the V gene TRBV5-1, with D possibly being TRBD2 (5 bases). CDR3 size: 15 residues. The germline V gene encodes CDR1 SGHRS and CDR2 YFSETQ. Trimming shortened V by 0 bases and J by 4 bases, and 8 bases separated the two germline ends. The CDR3 sequence: CASSLVGVGANVLTF. The CDR3 DNA reads as TGCGCCAGCAGCTTGGTCGGGGTCGGGGCCAACGTCCTGACTTTC.

This clonotype was detected only a few times. The chain links TRBV20-1 to TRBJ2-2, with D uncertain. CDR1 and CDR2 from the germline V gene are DFQATT and SNEGSKA (reference sequence). The V and J ends lost 3 bases and 4 bases respectively, with 6 bases between them. There are 12 residues in the CDR3. The CDR3 nucleotides are TGCAGTGCTAGGTCAGGCACCGGGGAGCTGTTTTTT. This translates into CSARSGTGELFF.

This clonotype has a handful of counts. The chain links TRBV3-1 to TRBJ1-2; D gene ambiguous. Germline V gene sequence: CDR1 LGHDT, CDR2 YNNKEL (reference sequence). V was shortened by 0 bases and J by 5 bases, with 10 bases between the two germline ends. The CDR3 loop spans 14 amino acids. The CDR3 sequence: CASSQEAGFYGYTF. The CDR3 DNA is TGTGCCAGCAGCCAAGAGGCGGGCTTTTATGGCTACACCTTC.